One sample yielded the 4 T cell receptor beta chains listed below, sequenced in a study of cytomegalovirus exposure and HLA in healthy donors. PCR employed 60 Vbeta and 13 Jbeta primers. The method was immunoSEQ multiplex PCR; TCRdb's version includes in-frame clones alone and lacks a portion of them. The top ten hold roughly 4% of the sample, which has 95,000 to 100,000 clones, roughly three quarters seen once. Material for sequencing was PBMCs. These receptors all stem from a middle-aged man in good health and CMV-seronegative.

The V gene is TRBV11-2, the J gene TRBJ1-2; 7 bases map to TRBD1. Germline lookup yields CDR1 SGHAT and CDR2 FQNNGV. V trimming: 5 bases; J trimming: 1 base; junction bases outside the gene matches: 10. There are 16 residues in the CDR3. The CDR3 loop is CASSTRPGQLNYGYTF. CDR3 DNA sequence: TGTGCCAGCAGCACTAGGCCGGGACAGCTTAACTATGGCTACACCTTC.

The chain links TRBV27 to TRBJ1-5; 7 bases agree with TRBD1. V trimming: 7 bases; J trimming: 4 bases; junction bases outside the gene matches: 7. In germline, CDR1 is MNHEY, CDR2 SMNVEV (reference sequence). The CDR3 extends over 14 amino acids. The DNA of the CDR3 is TGTGCCAGCAACATCCGGGACAGAAATCAGCCCCAGCATTTT. Its translation: CASNIRDRNQPQHF.

J is TRBJ2-5 and V is TRBV11-2; perhaps TRBD1 as D (6 bases). Trimming left V 2 bases short and J 0 bases short, with 16 bases between. Germline V gene data show CDR1 as SGHAT and CDR2 as FQNNGV. CDR3 size: 17 residues. CDR3 DNA sequence: TGTGCCAGCAGCTTATATACTGGACAGACGTACCAAGAGACCCAGTACTTC. Its translation is CASSLYTGQTYQETQYF.

The chain is built from TRBV7-9 and TRBJ2-5, with 8 positions matching TRBD2. From germline, CDR1 is SEHNR and CDR2 FQNEAQ (reference sequence). V lost 3 bases, J lost 2 bases, and 5 bases stayed unmatched. The CDR3 consists of 15 residues. The CDR3 sequence is CASSLFSSGQETQYF. In nucleotides, the CDR3 is TGTGCCAGCAGCTTGTTCTCTAGCGGGCAAGAGACCCAGTACTTC.